Listed here are 9 T cell receptor beta chains from one sample, sequenced in a study of blood T cell repertoires in COVID-19. Profiled with immunoSEQ multiplex PCR; TCRdb holds only in-frame clones, not every one. The profile shows under 150,000 clones, approximately 90% of them singletons. Specimen: PBMCs or T cells enriched from blood (not recorded which). The origin of the receptors is a woman aged 25 to 39 with acute COVID-19.

The count of this clone is one. This chain connects TRBV11-2 to TRBJ2-7; TRBD2 agrees at 7 bases. V lost 4 bases, J lost 2 bases, and 2 bases stayed unmatched. The CDR3 runs 13 residues. Per the germline V gene, CDR1 is SGHAT and CDR2 is FQNNGV. CDR3 protein: CASSSGLAYEQYF. CDR3 nucleotide sequence: TGTGCCAGCAGCTCTGGACTAGCCTACGAGCAGTACTTC.

DNA for the CDR3: TGCGCCAGCAGCCAGGAAGGGACTAGCGCGAACACCGGGGAGCTGTTTTTT. It translates to CASSQEGTSANTGELFF. The rearrangement links TRBV4-1 to TRBJ2-2, with TRBD2 identical over 10 bases. In germline, CDR1 is MGHRA, CDR2 YSYEKL. The CDR3 length is 17 residues. The V gene end was trimmed by 3 bases and the J gene end by 0 bases; junction bases not matched to a gene: 4.

The V and J genes are TRBV11-2 and TRBJ2-7; D is perhaps TRBD2 (5 bases). Germline V CDR1 and CDR2: SGHAT, FQNNGV. Trimming took off 5 bases at V and 2 bases at J, with 10 bases between the two ends. The CDR3 contains 13 residues. The CDR3 DNA follows: TGTGCCAGCAGCCGTTCCGGGACCTACGAGCAGTACTTC. Its protein is CASSRSGTYEQYF.

Here the CDR3 reads CATLKGVGNTEAFF. The CDR3 nucleotides are TGTGCCACCCTTAAAGGGGTAGGGAACACTGAAGCTTTCTTT. The chain combines TRBV10-3 with TRBJ1-1, with D possibly matching TRBD1 (5 bases). Trimming left V 10 bases short and J 1 base short, with 16 bases between. CDR3 length: 14 residues. CDR1 and CDR2 (germline): ENHRY, SYGVKD.

This chain links TRBV5-5 with TRBJ1-3; D remains ambiguous. The CDR3 has 17 residues. V was clipped by 3 bases and J by 0 bases, with 16 bases between them. Per germline, CDR1 SGHKS and CDR2 YYEKEE (reference sequence). CDR3 in amino acids: CASSSASVRNSGNTIYF. The CDR3 DNA follows: TGTGCCAGCAGCTCCGCGTCCGTCCGCAACTCTGGAAACACCATATATTTT.

This chain connects TRBV11-3 to TRBJ2-7, with D possibly TRBD1 on 5 matching bases. V was shortened by 0 bases and J by 3 bases, with 12 bases between the two germline ends. The germline V gene encodes CDR1 SGHNT and CDR2 YENEEA. CDR3 length equals 15 residues. This CDR3 reads CASSLDGEGDYEQYF. CDR3 sequence (DNA): TGTGCCAGCAGCTTAGATGGCGAAGGGGACTACGAGCAGTACTTC.

The chain has TRBV4-1 and TRBJ2-7; 7 nucleotides agree with TRBD1. Germline loops: CDR1 MGHRA, CDR2 YSYEKL. CDR3 size: 15 residues. The trim removed 6 bases at V and 0 bases at J, leaving 8 bases unmatched. The CDR3, as DNA: TGCGCCAGCAGGGGGGTGGCAGGGGGCTCCTACGAGCAGTACTTC. This translates into CASRGVAGGSYEQYF.

CDR3 sequence (DNA): TGTGCCAGTAGTATCCCCCAGCGGGAAGTCAACAATGAGCAGTTCTTC. Translated, it gives CASSIPQREVNNEQFF. The gene calls are TRBV19 and TRBJ2-1, with TRBD2 identical over 7 bases. Germline CDR1 reads LNHDA; CDR2 reads SQIVND (reference sequence). This CDR3 region has 16 residues. V was pared by 3 bases and J by 5 bases, with 10 bases of the junction left unmatched.

This rearrangement joins TRBV10-3 to TRBJ1-4, with a weak D call TRBD1 (5 bases). CDR1 is ENHRY and CDR2 is SYGVKD in the germline V gene. The CDR3 length is 12 residues. The ends were cut back, 10 bases at V and 4 bases at J, with 10 bases in the middle. The CDR3 DNA reads TGTGCCACCCGAGACAGTAATGAAAAACTGTTTTTT. Its translation is CATRDSNEKLFF.